This TCR beta chain was recorded in a study of memory CD4+ T cells and cytomegalovirus serostatus. Study-level background: Healthy Belgian adult donors included roughly ten CMV-positive and 24 CMV-negative people. Study conclusions and caveats: A US-trained random forest predicted CMV serostatus with median AUC around 0.9. Suggested: most of the CMV-linked TCR signature lies in CD4+ memory cells.

The authors' processing: After removing out-of-frame reads, millions of distinct TCRbeta sequences remained. Assay: immunoSEQ multiplex PCR; the TCRdb copy retains only in-frame clones and omits some. V and J calls and clone size are those listed in that table; D and trimming were worked out from the DNA. The table includes fewer than 40,000 clones, nearly 80% detected once. About this clone: Its antigen is as yet unknown.

The sort gate was single viable CD3+CD4+CD8-CD45RO+ cells for memory CD4+ T cells. V dropped 6 bases and J dropped 0 bases, with 11 bases sitting between them. Germline V gene data show CDR1 as LNHDA and CDR2 as SQIVND (reference sequence). The CDR3 runs to 15 residues. This clonotype was obtained from an adult in good health and CMV-seronegative. J is TRBJ1-4 and V is TRBV19; TRBD1 is a possible D gene (5 bases). Input material: memory CD4+ T cells from blood. This chain's CDR3 is CASSLQAATNEKLFF. Here the CDR3 DNA reads TGTGCCAGTAGCCTACAGGCTGCAACTAATGAAAAACTGTTTTTT.